The following is a TCR beta chain sequence with its context. This record comes from a study of blood T cell repertoires in COVID-19. About the study: Acute and convalescent COVID-19 samples came from the United States, Italy and Spain.

The table came from immunoSEQ multiplex PCR; TCRdb's copy has only in-frame clones and leaves some out. This sample has 76,000 or so clones, with roughly four fifths found just once. Germline V gene lookup returns CDR1 MDHEN and CDR2 SYDVKM. CDR3 length: 14 amino acids. Trimming left V 5 bases short and J 5 bases short, with 16 bases between. This chain connects TRBV28 to TRBJ2-7; D perhaps matches TRBD1 (6 bases). This TCR was sampled from a man in his fifties or sixties with acute or convalescent COVID-19. Sample: peripheral blood. The CDR3 nucleotides read TGTGCCAGCAGTGTCTACAGGGTAAGCAACGAGCAGTACTTC. Translation gives CASSVYRVSNEQYF.